This T cell receptor beta chain was recovered during a study of human T cells and chemical hapten exposure. The study's findings and limits: Once DPC sensitization occurred, TCRs above 1 in 1000 frequency showed no change.

Trimming shortened V by 1 base and J by 3 bases, and 10 bases separated the two germline ends. CDR1 and CDR2 from the germline V gene are SGHRS and YFSETQ. The CDR3 spans 15 residues. Researchers extracted total RNA from unfractionated whole blood. This clonotype was detected many times. The antigen remains undetermined. As the library was built, unique molecular identifiers were attached to individual cDNA molecules. In the original processing: Samples contained a median of 95,638 TCRs, with a range of about 23,224 to 690,600. MiXCR was run by TCRdb on the 5' RACE reads, yielding one entry per CDR3 protein. The V and J calls follow TCRdb's processing rather than the paper's. The table records approximately 150,000 distinct CDR3 sequences, 3.5% to 5% of them present only once.

This clonotype was sampled from a female donor in good health. The chain recombines TRBV5-1 with TRBJ1-4; no firm D call. The CDR3 is CASSLSTGSNEKLFF. The CDR3 nucleotides read TGCGCCAGCAGCTTGTCTACGGGCTCTAATGAAAAACTGTTTTTT.